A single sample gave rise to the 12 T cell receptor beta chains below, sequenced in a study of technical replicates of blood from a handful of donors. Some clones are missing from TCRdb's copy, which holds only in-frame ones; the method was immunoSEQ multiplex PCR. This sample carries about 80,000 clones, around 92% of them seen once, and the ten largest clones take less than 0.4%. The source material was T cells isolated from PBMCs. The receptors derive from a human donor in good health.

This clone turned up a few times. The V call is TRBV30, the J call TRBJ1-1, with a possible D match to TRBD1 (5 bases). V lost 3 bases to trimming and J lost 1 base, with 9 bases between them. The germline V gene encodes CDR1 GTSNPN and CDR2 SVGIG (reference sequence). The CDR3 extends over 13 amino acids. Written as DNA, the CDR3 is TGTGCCTGGAGGACCGGACAGAACACTGAAGCTTTCTTT. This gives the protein CAWRTGQNTEAFF. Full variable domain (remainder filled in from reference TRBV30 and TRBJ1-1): SQTIHQWPATLVQPVGSPLSLECTVEGTSNPNLYWYRQAAGRGLQLLFYSVGIGQISSEVPQNLSASRPQDRQFILSSKKLLLSDSGFYLCAWRTGQNTEAFFGQGTRLTVV.

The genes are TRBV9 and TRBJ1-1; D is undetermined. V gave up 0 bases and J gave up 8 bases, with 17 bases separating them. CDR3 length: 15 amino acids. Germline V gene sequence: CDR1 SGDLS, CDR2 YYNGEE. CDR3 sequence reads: CASSVGFRTAEEAFF. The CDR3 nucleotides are TGTGCCAGCAGCGTAGGTTTCAGAACAGCCGAAGAAGCTTTCTTT.

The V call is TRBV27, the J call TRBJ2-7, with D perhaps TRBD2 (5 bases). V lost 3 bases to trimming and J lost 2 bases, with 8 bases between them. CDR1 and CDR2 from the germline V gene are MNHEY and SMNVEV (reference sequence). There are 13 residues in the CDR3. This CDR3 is CASSLGGPYEQYF. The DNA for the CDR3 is TGTGCCAGCAGTTTGGGCGGGCCCTACGAGCAGTACTTC.

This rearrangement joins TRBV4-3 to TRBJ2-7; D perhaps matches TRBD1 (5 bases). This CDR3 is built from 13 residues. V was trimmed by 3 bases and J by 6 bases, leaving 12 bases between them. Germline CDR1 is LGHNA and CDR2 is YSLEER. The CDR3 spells CASSHLTGVEQYF. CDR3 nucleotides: TGCGCCAGCAGCCATCTTACAGGAGTCGAGCAGTACTTC.

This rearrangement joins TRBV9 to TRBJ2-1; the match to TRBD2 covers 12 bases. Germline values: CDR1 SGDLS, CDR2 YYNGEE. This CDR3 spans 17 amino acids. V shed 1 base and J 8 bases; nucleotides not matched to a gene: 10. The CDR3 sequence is CASSVLAGGLSGDEQFF. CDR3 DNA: TGTGCCAGCAGCGTACTAGCGGGAGGGCTTAGTGGAGATGAGCAGTTCTTC.

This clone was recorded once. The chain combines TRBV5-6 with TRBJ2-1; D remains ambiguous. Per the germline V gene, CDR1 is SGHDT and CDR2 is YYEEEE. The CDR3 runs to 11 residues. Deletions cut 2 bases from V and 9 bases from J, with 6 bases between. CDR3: CASSFGVEQFF. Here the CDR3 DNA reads TGTGCCAGCAGCTTCGGAGTTGAGCAGTTCTTC. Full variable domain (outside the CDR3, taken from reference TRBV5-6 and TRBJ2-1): DAGVTQSPTHLIKTRGQQVTLRCSPKSGHDTVSWYQQALGQGPQFIFQYYEEEERQRGNFPDRFSGHQFPNYSSELNVNALLLGDSALYLCASSFGVEQFFGPGTRLTVL.

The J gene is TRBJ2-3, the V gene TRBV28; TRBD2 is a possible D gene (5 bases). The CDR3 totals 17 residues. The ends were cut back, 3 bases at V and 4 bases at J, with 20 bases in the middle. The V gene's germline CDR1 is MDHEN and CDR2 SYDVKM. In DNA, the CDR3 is TGTGCCAGCAGTTTCCCTAGGCGGGTACCCTTGGCAGATACGCAGTATTTT. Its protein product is CASSFPRRVPLADTQYF.

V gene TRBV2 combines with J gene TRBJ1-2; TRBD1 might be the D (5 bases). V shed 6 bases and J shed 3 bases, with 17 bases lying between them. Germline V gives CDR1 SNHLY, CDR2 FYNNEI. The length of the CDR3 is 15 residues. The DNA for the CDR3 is TGTGCCAGCAGCCCGGACAAGACACTTTACTATGGCTACACCTTC. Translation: CASSPDKTLYYGYTF.

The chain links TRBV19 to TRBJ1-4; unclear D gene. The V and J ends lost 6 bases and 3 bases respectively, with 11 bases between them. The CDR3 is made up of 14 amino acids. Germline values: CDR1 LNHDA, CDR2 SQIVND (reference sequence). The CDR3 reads CASRDWAANEKLFF. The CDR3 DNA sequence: TGTGCCAGTAGGGACTGGGCAGCTAATGAAAAACTGTTTTTT.

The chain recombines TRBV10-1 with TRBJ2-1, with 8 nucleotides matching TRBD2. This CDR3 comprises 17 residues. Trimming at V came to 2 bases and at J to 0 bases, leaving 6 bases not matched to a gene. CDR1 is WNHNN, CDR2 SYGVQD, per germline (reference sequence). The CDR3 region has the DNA TGCGCCAGCAGTGAGCTAGGTAGCGGGGACTCCTACAATGAGCAGTTCTTC. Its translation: CASSELGSGDSYNEQFF.

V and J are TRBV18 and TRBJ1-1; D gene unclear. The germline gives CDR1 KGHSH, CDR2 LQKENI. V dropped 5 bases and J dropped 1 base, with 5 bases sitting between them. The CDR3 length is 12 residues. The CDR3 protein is CASSIQNTEAFF. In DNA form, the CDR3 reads TGTGCCAGCTCAATCCAGAACACTGAAGCTTTCTTT.

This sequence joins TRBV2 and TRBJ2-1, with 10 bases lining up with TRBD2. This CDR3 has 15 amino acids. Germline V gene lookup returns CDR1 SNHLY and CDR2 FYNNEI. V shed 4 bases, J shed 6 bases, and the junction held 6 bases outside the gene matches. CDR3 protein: CASSAASGSSNEQFF. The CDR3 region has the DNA TGTGCCAGCAGTGCTGCTAGCGGGAGTTCCAATGAGCAGTTCTTC.